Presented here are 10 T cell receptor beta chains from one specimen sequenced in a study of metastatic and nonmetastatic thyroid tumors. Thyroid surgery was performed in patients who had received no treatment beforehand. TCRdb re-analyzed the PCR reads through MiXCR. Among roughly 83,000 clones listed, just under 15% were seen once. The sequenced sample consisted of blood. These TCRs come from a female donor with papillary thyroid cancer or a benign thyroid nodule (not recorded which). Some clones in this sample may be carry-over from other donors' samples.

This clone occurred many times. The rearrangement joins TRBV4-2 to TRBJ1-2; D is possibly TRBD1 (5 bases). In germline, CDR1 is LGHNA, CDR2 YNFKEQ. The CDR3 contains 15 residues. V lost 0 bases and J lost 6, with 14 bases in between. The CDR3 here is CASSQDRGGNHGYTF. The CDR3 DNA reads TGTGCCAGCAGCCAAGATCGCGGGGGGAATCATGGCTACACCTTC.

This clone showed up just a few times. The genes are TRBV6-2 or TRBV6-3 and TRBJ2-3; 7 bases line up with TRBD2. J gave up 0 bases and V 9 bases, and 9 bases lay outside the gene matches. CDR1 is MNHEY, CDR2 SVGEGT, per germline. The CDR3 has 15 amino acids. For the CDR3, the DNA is TGTGCCAGTACCAGAGCGGGGACCAGCACAGATACGCAGTATTTT. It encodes CASTRAGTSTDTQYF.

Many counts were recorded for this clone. CDR3 coding DNA: TGCAGTACCCGGTGGGAGGGGACAGGGGTTTACGAGCAGTACTTC. This encodes CSTRWEGTGVYEQYF. The chain joins TRBV20-1 to TRBJ2-7; 10 bases match TRBD1. The CDR3 is 15 amino acids. CDR1 and CDR2 from the germline V gene are DFQATT and SNEGSKA (reference sequence). Unmatched junction bases numbered 14, after V lost 8 bases and J lost 4 bases.

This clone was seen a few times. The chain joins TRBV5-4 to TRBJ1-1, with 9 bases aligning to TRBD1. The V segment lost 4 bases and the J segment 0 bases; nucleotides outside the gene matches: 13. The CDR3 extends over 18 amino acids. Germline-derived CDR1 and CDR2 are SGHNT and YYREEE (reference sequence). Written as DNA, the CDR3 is TGTGCCAGCAGCAAGGCCACAGGGGGCCAAGTCATGAACACTGAAGCTTTCTTT. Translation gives CASSKATGGQVMNTEAFF.

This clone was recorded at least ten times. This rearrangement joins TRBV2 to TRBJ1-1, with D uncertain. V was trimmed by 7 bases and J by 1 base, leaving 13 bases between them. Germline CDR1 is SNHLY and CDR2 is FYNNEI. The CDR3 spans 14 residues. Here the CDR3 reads CASISWVGNTEAFF. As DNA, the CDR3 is TGTGCCAGCATTAGCTGGGTTGGGAACACTGAAGCTTTCTTT.

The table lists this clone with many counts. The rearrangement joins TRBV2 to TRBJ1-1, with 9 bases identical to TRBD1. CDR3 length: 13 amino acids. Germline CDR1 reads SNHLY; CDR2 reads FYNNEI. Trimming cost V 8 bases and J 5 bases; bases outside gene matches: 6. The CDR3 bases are TGTGCCAGCCGGGGACAGGGCTGGACTGAAGCTTTCTTT. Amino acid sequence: CASRGQGWTEAFF.

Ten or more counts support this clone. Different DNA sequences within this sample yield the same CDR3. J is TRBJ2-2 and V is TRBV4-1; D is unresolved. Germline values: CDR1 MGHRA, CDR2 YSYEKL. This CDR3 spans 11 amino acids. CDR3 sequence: CAIKVSGELFF. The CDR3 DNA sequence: TGCGCGATCAAGGTCTCCGGGGAGCTGTTTTTT.

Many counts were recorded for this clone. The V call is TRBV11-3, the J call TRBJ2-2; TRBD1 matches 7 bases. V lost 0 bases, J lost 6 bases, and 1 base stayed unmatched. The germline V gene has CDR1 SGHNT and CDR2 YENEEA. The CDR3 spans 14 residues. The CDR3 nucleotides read TGTGCCAGCAGCTTAGATACAGGGGCCGGGGAGCTGTTTTTT. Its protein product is CASSLDTGAGELFF.

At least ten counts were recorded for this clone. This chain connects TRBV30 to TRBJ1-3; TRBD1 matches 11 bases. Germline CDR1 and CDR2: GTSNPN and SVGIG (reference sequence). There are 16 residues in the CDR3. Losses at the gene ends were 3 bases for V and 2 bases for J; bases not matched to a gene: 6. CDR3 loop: CAWRLPGQGAGNTIYF. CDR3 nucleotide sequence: TGTGCCTGGAGGTTACCGGGACAGGGGGCTGGAAACACCATATATTTT.

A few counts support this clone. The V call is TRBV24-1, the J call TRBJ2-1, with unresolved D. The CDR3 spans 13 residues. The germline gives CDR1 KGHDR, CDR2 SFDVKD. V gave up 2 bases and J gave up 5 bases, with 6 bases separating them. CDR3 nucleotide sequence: TGTGCCACCAGTGATTGGGTGCACAATGAGCAGTTCTTC. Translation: CATSDWVHNEQFF.